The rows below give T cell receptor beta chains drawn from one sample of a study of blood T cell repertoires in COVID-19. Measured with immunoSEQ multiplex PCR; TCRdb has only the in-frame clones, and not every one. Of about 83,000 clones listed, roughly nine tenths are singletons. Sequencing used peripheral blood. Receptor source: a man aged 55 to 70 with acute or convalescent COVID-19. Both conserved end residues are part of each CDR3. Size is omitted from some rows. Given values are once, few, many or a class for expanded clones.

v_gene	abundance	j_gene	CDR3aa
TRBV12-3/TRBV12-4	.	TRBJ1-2	CASSLDRLYGYTF
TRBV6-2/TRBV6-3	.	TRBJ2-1	CASSWGQGGFF
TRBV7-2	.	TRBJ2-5	CASSLVSGDQETQYF
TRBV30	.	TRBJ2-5	CAWSGDRVEETQYF
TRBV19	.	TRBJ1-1	CASFSSGGLVTEAFF
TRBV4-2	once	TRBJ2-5	CASSLPTGTGAETQYF
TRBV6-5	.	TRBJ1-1	CASSYSKGQGMGAFF
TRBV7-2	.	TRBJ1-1	CASSNRGAGGRTEAFF
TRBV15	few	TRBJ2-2	CATSPRGGGGELFF
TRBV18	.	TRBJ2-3	CASSPLAGTTDTQYF
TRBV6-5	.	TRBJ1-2	CASERTSYGYTF
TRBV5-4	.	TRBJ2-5	CASSFWTGLETQYF
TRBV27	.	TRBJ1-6	CASSLGQVNSPLHF
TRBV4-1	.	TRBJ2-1	CASSQETSGSYNEQFF
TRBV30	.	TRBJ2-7	CASGGRAYEQYF
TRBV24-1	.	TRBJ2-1	CATSTNNNEQFF
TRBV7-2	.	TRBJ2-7	CASSSGTSGGYEQYF
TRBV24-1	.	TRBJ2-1	CATSGTANEQFF
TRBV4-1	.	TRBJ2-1	CASSQAWSSYNEQFF
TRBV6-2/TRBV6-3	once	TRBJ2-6	CASSYSERWVGGSGANVLTF
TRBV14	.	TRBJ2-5	CASSRATFFETQYF
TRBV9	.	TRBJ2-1	CASSVRQGYNNEQFF
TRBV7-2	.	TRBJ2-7	CASSLVNRGTNYEQYF
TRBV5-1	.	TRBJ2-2	CASSFRTGDTGELFF
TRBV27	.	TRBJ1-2	CASSFAGSYGYTF
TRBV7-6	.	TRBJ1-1	CASSFWTGGEAFF
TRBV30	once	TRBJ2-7	CAWSPPPGQGNEQYF
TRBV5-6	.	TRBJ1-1	CASLSRGKGRTEAFF
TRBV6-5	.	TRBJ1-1	CASSSTGTKNTEAFF
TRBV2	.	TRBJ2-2	CASRSQTGRTGELFF
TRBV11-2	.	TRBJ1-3	CASSLGSENTIYF
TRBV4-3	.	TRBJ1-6	CASSQEGVRTGDSPLHF
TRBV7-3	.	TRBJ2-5	CASSLTGVNRGGETQYF
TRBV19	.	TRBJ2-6	CASSIGTGAGANVLTF
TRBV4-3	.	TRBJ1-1	CASSPRGDRDDTEAFF
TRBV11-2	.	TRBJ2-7	CASSSGLATYEQYF
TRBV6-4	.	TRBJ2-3	CASKETLSTDTQYF
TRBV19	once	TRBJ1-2	CASTRTGYYGYTF